Included here is one TCR beta chain sequence, with context. Its target is unknown. The data were obtained in a study of early T cells in non-severe SARS-CoV-2 infection. Study in general: The authors sequenced bulk RNA from unsorted whole blood, leaving chains unpaired.

Germline V lookup: CDR1 MGHRA, CDR2 YSYEKL. J was trimmed by 12 bases and V by 2 bases; bases with no gene match: 5. The CDR3 runs to 13 residues. Study findings and constraints: Clonotype matching in VDJdb favored anti-spike CD8 responses and did not capture private and CD4 specificities.

Researchers attached unique molecular identifiers to individual cDNA molecules. Using its own MiXCR run on the 5' RACE reads, TCRdb lists one record per CDR3 protein. The table shows 65,000 to 90,000 distinct CDR3 sequences, with less than 15% occurring only once. Sequenced material: whole blood. The chain couples TRBV4-1 to TRBJ2-1, with 9 nucleotides matching TRBD2. This receptor was taken from an adult who was a healthcare worker with PCR-confirmed SARS-CoV-2 infection or an uninfected control (not recorded which). This chain's CDR3 is CASSQLAGIVQFF. Written as DNA, the CDR3 is TGCGCCAGCAGCCAACTAGCGGGAATAGTGCAGTTCTTC.